This T cell receptor (beta chain) stems from a study of blood T cell repertoires in COVID-19. Study-level background: In each case, the material was cDNA or gDNA derived from T cells, B-cell-depleted T cells, or PBMCs.

Authors' processing steps: Reference gene primer amplification in the assay estimated nucleated cell counts. Assay: immunoSEQ multiplex PCR; the TCRdb copy retains only in-frame clones and omits some. Clone size and the V and J calls come from that table; the DNA yielded D and trimming. The sample holds 300,000 to 400,000 clones, around 82% seen once. The germline V and J ends were trimmed by 2 bases and 9 bases, with 11 bases remaining between them. CDR1 and CDR2 from the germline V gene are MNHEY and SMNVEV (reference sequence). The CDR3 contains 13 residues. This TCR derives from a man younger than 45 with active or convalescent COVID-19. The specimen sequenced was peripheral blood. The rearrangement joins TRBV27 to TRBJ2-1; maybe TRBD2 (6 bases). The CDR3 coding sequence is TGTGCCAGCAGTTTACGCGGGATAGGTGAGCAGTTCTTC. Translating it yields CASSLRGIGEQFF.